What follows is one T cell receptor (beta chain) and its context. The antigen remains undetermined. The sample comes from a study of beta chain features in type 1 diabetes. Study details: Cell yields, gender and age were similar in healthy donors and patients. Taken together, all samples contributed around 100,000,000 examined sorted cells.

Study-wide findings and caveats: The study found moderately but significantly shorter TCRB CDR3s in all four CD4+ subsets of Type 1 diabetes patients.

Every isolated RNA sample was fully reverse transcribed, so sequencing captured expressed TCRB transcripts. Profiled with immunoSEQ multiplex PCR; TCRdb holds only in-frame clones, not every one. The sample shows roughly 700,000 clones, about an eighth of them seen only once. This sequence originates from a man between 18 and 29 years old with type 1 diabetes. Material: naive CD4+ T cells from blood.

This chain's CDR3 is CASSKAGRGELFF. The CDR3 DNA follows: TGTGCCAGCAGCAAAGCCGGACGGGGCGAACTGTTTTTT. The chain links TRBV21-1 to TRBJ1-4. TRBV21-1 is termed a pseudogene. The CDR3 is 13 residues long.